Sequencing of this T cell receptor (beta chain) was carried out in a study of cytomegalovirus exposure and HLA in healthy donors. General observations from the study: In a later analysis, TCR beta V- and J-gene trimming was associated with a missense DCLRE1C variant. The study carried out a later analysis of TCR beta sequences. It associated under 20,000 of them with specific HLA alleles at a false discovery rate of 0.05.

The V segment lost 4 bases and the J segment 4 bases; nucleotides outside the gene matches: 7. CDR1 and CDR2 from the germline V gene are MNHEY and SVGAGI. The CDR3 covers 15 residues. Primers included in the PCR were 60 Vbeta and 13 Jbeta primers. Sequencing was performed with immunoSEQ multiplex PCR; in TCRdb, only in-frame clones are kept and a portion is missing. The table has over 70,000 clones, more than 75% seen once. A few counts support this clone. Its target is not known. Unrecorded immune exposures were likely, despite nominal health at sampling. The sequencing sample was made of PBMCs. The receptor comes from a young man in good health and CMV-seronegative. The chain recombines TRBV6-5 with TRBJ1-2; 9 bases line up with TRBD1. CDR3 amino acids: CASSFLRDRVYGYTF. The CDR3 coding sequence is TGTGCCAGCAGTTTCCTCCGGGACAGGGTCTATGGCTACACCTTC.